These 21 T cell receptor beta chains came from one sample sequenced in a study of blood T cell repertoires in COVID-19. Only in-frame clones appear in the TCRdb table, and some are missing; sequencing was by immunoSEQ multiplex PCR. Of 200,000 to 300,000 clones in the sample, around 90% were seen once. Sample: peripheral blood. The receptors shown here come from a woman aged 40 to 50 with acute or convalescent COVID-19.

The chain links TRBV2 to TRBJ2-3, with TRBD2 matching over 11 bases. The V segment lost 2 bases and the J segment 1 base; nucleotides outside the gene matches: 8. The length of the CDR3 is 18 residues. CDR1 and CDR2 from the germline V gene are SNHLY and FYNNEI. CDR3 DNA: TGTGCCAGCAGTGAAACGGTTTTTAGCGGGGGGGGCACAGATACGCAGTATTTT. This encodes CASSETVFSGGGTDTQYF. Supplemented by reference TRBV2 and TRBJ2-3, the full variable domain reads EPEVTQTPSHQVTQMGQEVILRCVPISNHLYFYWYRQILGQKVEFLVSFYNNEISEKSEIFDDQFSVERPDGSNFTLKIRSTKLEDSAMYFCASSETVFSGGGTDTQYFGPGTRLTVL.

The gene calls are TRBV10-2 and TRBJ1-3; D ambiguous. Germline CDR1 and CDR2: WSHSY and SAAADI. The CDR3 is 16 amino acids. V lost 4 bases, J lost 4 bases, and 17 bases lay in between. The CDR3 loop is CASSVGQVSWGNTIYF. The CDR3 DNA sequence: TGCGCCAGCAGTGTTGGGCAGGTTTCGTGGGGAAACACCATATATTTT.

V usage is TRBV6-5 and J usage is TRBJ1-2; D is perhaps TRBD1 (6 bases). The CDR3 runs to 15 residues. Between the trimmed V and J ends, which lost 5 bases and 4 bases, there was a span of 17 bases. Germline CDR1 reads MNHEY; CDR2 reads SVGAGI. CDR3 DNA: TGTGCCAGCAGTCAATTTGGAGGGGGGGGCTATGGCTACACCTTC. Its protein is CASSQFGGGGYGYTF.

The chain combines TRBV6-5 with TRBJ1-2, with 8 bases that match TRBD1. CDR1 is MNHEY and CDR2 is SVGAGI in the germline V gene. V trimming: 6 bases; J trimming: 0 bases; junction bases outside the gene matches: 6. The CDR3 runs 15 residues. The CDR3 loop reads CASRTLDRANYGYTF. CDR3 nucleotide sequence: TGTGCCAGCAGAACCCTGGACAGGGCTAACTATGGCTACACCTTC.

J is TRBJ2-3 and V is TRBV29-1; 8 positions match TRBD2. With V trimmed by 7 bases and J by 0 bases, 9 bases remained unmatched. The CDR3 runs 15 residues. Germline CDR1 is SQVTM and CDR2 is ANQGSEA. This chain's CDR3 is CSATSGGLSTDTQYF. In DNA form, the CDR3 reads TGCAGCGCCACTTCGGGGGGGTTAAGCACAGATACGCAGTATTTT.

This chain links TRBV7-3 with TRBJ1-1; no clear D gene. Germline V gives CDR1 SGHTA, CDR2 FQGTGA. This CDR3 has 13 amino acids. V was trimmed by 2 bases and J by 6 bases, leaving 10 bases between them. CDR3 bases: TGTGCCAGCAGCTTAGGGAGCGGGCCTGAAGCTTTCTTT. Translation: CASSLGSGPEAFF.

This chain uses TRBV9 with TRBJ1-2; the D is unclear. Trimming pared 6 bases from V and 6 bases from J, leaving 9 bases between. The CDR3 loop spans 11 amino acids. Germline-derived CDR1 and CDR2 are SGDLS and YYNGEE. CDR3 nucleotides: TGTGCCAGCAATAGGGAGGATGGCTACACCTTC. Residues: CASNREDGYTF. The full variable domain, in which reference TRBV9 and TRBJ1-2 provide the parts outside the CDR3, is DSGVTQTPKHLITATGQRVTLRCSPRSGDLSVYWYQQSLDQGLQFLIQYYNGEERAKGNILERFSAQQFPDLHSELNLSSLELGDSALYFCASNREDGYTFGSGTRLTVV.

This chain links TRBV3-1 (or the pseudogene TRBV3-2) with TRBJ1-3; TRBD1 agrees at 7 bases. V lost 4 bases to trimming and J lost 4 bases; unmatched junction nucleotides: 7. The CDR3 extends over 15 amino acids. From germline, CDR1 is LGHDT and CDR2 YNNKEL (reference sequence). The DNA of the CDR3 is TGTGCCAGCAGCCGATCAGTAGGGGGCGGAAACACCATATATTTT. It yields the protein CASSRSVGGGNTIYF.

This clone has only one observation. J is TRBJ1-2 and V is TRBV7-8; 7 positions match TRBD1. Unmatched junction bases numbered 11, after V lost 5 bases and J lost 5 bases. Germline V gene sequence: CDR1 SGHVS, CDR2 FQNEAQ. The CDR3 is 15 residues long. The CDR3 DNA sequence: TGTGCCAGCAGCCACAACCGGGACAGTTGGTATGGCTACACCTTC. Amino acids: CASSHNRDSWYGYTF.

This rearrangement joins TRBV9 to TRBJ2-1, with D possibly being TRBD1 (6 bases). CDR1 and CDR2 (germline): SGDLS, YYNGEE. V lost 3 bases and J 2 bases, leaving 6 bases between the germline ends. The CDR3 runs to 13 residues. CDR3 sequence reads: CASSGTAYNEQFF. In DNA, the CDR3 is TGTGCCAGCAGCGGGACAGCCTACAATGAGCAGTTCTTC.

For the CDR3, the DNA is TGCGCCAGCAGCTCCGAGGGGGGGCCCACACAGGGGGCGCATGAAAAACTGTTTTTT. This encodes CASSSEGGPTQGAHEKLFF. The chain carries TRBV5-1 and TRBJ1-4; 9 bases match TRBD1. From germline, CDR1 is SGHRS and CDR2 YFSETQ. CDR3 size: 19 residues. V gave up 3 bases and J gave up 6 bases; unmatched junction bases: 18.

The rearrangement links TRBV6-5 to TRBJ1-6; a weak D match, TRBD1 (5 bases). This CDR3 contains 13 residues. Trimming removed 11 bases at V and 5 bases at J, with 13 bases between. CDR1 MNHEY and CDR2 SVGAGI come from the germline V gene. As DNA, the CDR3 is TGTGCCTGTAGACAGTCTCATAATTCACCCCTCCACTTT. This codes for CACRQSHNSPLHF.

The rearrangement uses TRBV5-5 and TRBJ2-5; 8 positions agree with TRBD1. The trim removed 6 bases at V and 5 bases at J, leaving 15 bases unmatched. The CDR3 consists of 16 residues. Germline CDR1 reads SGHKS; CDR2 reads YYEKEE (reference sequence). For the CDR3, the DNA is TGTGCCAGCACCCTGACAGGGGTTGGCGGAATGGAGACCCAGTACTTC. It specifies CASTLTGVGGMETQYF.

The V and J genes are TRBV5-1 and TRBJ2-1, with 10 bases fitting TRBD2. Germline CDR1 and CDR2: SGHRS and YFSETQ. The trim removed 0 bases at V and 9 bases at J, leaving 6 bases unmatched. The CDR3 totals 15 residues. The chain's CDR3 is CASSLGSGGATEQFF. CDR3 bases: TGCGCCAGCAGCTTGGGCAGCGGGGGGGCCACTGAGCAGTTCTTC. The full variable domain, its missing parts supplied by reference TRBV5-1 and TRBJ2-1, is KAGVTQTPRYLIKTRGQQVTLSCSPISGHRSVSWYQQTPGQGLQFLFEYFSETQRNKGNFPGRFSGRQFSNSRSEMNVSTLELGDSALYLCASSLGSGGATEQFFGPGTRLTVL.

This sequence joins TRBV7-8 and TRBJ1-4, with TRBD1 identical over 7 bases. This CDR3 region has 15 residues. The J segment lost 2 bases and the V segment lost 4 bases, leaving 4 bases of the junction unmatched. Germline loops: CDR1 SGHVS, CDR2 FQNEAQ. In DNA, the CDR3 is TGTGCCAGCAGCTCCCGACAGGGTACTAATGAAAAACTGTTTTTT. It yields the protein CASSSRQGTNEKLFF.

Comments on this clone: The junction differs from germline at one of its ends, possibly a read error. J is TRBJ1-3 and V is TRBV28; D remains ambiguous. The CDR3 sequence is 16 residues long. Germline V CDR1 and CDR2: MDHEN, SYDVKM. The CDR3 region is CASSLWTSSSGNTIYF. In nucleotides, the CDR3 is TGTGCCAGCAGTCTATGGACGTCTAGCTCTGGAAACACCATATATTTT.

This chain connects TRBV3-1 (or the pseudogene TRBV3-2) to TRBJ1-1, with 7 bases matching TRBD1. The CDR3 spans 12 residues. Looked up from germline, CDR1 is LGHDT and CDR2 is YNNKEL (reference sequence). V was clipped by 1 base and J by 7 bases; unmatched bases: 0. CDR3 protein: CASSQGTGEAFF. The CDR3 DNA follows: TGTGCCAGCAGCCAAGGGACAGGTGAAGCTTTCTTT.

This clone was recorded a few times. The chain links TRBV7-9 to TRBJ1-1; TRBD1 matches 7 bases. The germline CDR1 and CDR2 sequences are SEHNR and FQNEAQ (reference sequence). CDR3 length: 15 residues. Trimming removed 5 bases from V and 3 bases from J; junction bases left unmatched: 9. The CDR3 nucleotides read TGTGCCAGCAGCCGTACGACAGGGATGGACACTGAAGCTTTCTTT. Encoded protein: CASSRTTGMDTEAFF.

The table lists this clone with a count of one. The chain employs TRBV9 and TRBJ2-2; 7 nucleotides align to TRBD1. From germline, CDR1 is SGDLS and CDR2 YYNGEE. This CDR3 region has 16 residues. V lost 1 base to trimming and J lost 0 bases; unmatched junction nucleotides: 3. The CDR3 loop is CASSVYQGANTGELFF. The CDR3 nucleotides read TGTGCCAGCAGCGTATATCAGGGGGCGAACACCGGGGAGCTGTTTTTT.

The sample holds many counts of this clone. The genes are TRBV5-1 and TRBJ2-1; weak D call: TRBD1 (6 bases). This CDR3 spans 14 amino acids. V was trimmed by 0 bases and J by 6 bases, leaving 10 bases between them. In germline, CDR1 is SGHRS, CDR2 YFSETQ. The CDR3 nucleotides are TGCGCCAGCAGCTTGGGACAGGCCCTCAATGAGCAGTTCTTC. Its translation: CASSLGQALNEQFF.

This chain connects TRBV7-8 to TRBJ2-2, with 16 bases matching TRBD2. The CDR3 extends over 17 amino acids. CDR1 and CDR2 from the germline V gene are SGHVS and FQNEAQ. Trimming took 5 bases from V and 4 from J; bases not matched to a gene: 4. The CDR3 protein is CASSTGLAGGRTGELFF. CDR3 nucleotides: TGTGCCAGCAGCACGGGACTAGCGGGGGGGCGCACCGGGGAGCTGTTTTTT.